Described below is a single T cell receptor (beta chain) sequence and its context. Antigen specificity is unknown. The junction had 4 bases not matched to a gene; V was cut back by 3 bases and J by 4 bases. The germline gives CDR1 MNHNS, CDR2 SASEGT. CDR3 length equals 15 residues. The data stem from a study of OX40 agonist ivuxolimab in advanced cancers. About the study: The mean age was approximately 60 years, ranging from 23 to 79, with about four fifths of participants male. Whole-study results and caveats: Clonal expansion was seen in CD4+ and CD8+ blood T cells by week 6 at 0.1 to 3.0 mg/kg.

Produced via immunoSEQ multiplex PCR; TCRdb's table is partial and in-frame only. The sample yields under 95,000 clones, more than 75% seen once. The receptor comes from an adult with an advanced solid tumor such as melanoma, head and neck, liver or kidney cancer. The sample consisted of CD4+ or CD8+ T cells sorted from blood, taken in a trial of the OX40 agonist ivuxolimab. The chain carries TRBV6-1 and TRBJ2-1, with 9 nucleotides matching TRBD2. CDR3 sequence reads: CASSEVAGEYNEQFF. The CDR3 DNA follows: TGTGCCAGCAGTGAGGTAGCGGGGGAGTACAATGAGCAGTTCTTC.